The 8 T cell receptor beta chains given below trace back to one sample, sequenced in a study of blood T cells in healthy people across ages. Together with a sample-barcoded 5' primer, a J-beta primer mix was included in a second PCR lasting about 7 to 12 cycles. In TCRdb, the 5' RACE reads were re-called with MiXCR into one record per CDR3 protein. Of approximately 1.5 million distinct CDR3 sequences listed, roughly 30% were seen once; the top ten hold approximately 10%. Sequencing used blood. Receptor source: a woman aged 30 to 39 in good health.

The chain employs TRBV20-1 and TRBJ2-7, with 8 bases fitting TRBD1. There are 14 residues in the CDR3. The germline CDR1 and CDR2 sequences are DFQATT and SNEGSKA (reference sequence). The J segment lost 0 bases and the V segment lost 2 bases, leaving 3 bases of the junction unmatched. CDR3 region: CSARFGTGSYEQYF. CDR3 sequence (DNA): TGCAGTGCTAGATTCGGGACAGGCTCCTACGAGCAGTACTTC.

This clonotype occurred many times. CDR3 sequence: CATRGSGGSVDEQFF. The CDR3 nucleotides read TGTGCCACCCGGGGTAGCGGGGGGTCTGTCGATGAGCAGTTCTTC. V and J are TRBV10-3 and TRBJ2-1, with 10 bases aligning to TRBD2. The germline V gene has CDR1 ENHRY and CDR2 SYGVKD. This CDR3 has 15 residues. V dropped 10 bases and J dropped 8; count of bases not matched to a gene: 14.

For this clonotype: At one boundary the junction diverges from the germline segment, which might be a read error. The chain joins TRBV6-6 to TRBJ1-5; 10 positions match TRBD1. Per the germline V gene, CDR1 is MNHNY and CDR2 is SVGAGI (reference sequence). This CDR3 has 14 amino acids. The CDR3 sequence: CASSPGQGDQPRHF. The CDR3 DNA is TGTGCCAGCAGTCCTGGACAGGGGGATCAGCCCCGGCATTTT.

The V call is TRBV28, the J call TRBJ2-7; 7 bases align to TRBD1. CDR3 length equals 19 residues. Germline CDR1 and CDR2: MDHEN and SYDVKM. V lost 4 bases and J lost 2; bases outside the gene matches: 20. The CDR3 bases are TGTGCCAGCAGTTCAGCCCGGGACAGCTCATATGAATCCCCCTACGAGCAGTACTTC. It specifies CASSSARDSSYESPYEQYF. Combining the CDR3 with reference TRBV28 and TRBJ2-7 gives the whole variable domain DVKVTQSSRYLVKRTGEKVFLECVQDMDHENMFWYRQDPGLGLRLIYFSYDVKMKEKGDIPEGYSVSREKKERFSLILESASTNQTSMYLCASSSARDSSYESPYEQYFGPGTRLTVT.

On this clonotype itself: A read error may be the cause here, since a much bigger clone is one base away. The rearrangement uses TRBV20-1 and TRBJ1-5; D possibly corresponds to TRBD1 (6 bases). Trimming took off 1 base at V and 5 bases at J, with 24 bases between the two ends. The CDR3 loop spans 18 amino acids. Germline V gene sequence: CDR1 DFQATT, CDR2 SNEGSKA (reference sequence). CDR3 sequence reads: CSARGVRTEPGWDQPQHF. The CDR3 bases are TGCAGTGCTAGAGGTGTTCGGACAGAACCAGGATGGGATCAGCCCCAGCATTTT.

This clonotype has more than one count but fewer than ten. The chain couples TRBV7-8 to TRBJ1-2; 11 bases fit TRBD1. Germline CDR1 SGHVS, CDR2 FQNEAQ. J was trimmed by 4 bases and V by 4 bases; bases with no gene match: 5. This CDR3 contains 15 residues. CDR3 sequence reads: CASSWDRGDLYGYTF. CDR3 in DNA: TGTGCCAGCAGCTGGGACAGGGGGGATCTCTATGGCTACACCTTC.

Comments on this clonotype: A read error may account for a junction end that differs from germline. V usage is TRBV7-8 and J usage is TRBJ2-3, with 14 bases lining up with TRBD2. Germline loops: CDR1 SGHVS, CDR2 FQNEAQ. The CDR3 length is 18 residues. The CDR3 nucleotides read TGTGCCGGCAGCGGGGGACTAGCGGGAGACCCTAGCACAGATACGCAGTATTTT. As protein: CAGSGGLAGDPSTDTQYF.

This clonotype was recorded a few times. The V and J genes are TRBV10-3 and TRBJ2-1; TRBD1 might be the D (5 bases). V lost 7 bases and J lost 3, with 13 bases in between. CDR1 and CDR2 from the germline V gene are ENHRY and SYGVKD. The CDR3 contains 14 residues. In DNA form, the CDR3 reads TGTGCCATCACCCCGACAGACAACTACAATGAGCAGTTCTTC. This encodes CAITPTDNYNEQFF.